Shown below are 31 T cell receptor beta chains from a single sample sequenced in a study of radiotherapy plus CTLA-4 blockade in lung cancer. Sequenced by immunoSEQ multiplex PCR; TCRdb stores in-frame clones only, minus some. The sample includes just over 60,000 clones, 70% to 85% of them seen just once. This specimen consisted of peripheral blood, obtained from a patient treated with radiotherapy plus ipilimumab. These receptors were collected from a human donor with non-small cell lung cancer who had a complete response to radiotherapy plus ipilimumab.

CDR3 loop: CASRSTGSYEQYV. As DNA, the CDR3 is TGTGCCAGCAGGAGTACAGGGTCGTACGAGCAGTACGTC. V gene TRBV6-5 combines with J gene TRBJ2-7; perhaps TRBD1 as D (6 bases). Trimming removed 6 bases from V and 4 bases from J, with 13 bases in between. This CDR3 has 13 amino acids. Germline CDR1 and CDR2: MNHEY and SVGAGI.

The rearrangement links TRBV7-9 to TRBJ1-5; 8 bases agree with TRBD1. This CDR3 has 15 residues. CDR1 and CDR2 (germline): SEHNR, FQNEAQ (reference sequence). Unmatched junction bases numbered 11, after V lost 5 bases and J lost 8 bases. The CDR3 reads CASSEDRVGEEPQHF. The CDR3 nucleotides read TGTGCCAGCAGCGAGGACAGGGTGGGTGAGGAGCCCCAGCATTTT.

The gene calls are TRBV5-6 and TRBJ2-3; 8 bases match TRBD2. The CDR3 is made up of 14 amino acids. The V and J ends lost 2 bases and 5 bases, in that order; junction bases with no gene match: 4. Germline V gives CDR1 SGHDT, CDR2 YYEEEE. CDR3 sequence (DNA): TGTGCCAGCAGCTTAGGACTAGCAAGAGATACGCAGTATTTT. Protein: CASSLGLARDTQYF.

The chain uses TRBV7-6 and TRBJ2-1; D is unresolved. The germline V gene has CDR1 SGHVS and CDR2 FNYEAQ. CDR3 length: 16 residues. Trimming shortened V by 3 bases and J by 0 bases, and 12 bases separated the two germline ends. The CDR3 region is CASSFSGTSSYNEQFF. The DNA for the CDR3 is TGTGCCAGCAGCTTTTCCGGAACGAGCTCCTACAATGAGCAGTTCTTC. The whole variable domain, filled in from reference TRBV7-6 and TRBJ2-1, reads GAGVSQSPRYKVTKRGQDVALRCDPISGHVSLYWYRQALGQGPEFLTYFNYEAQQDKSGLPNDRFSAERPEGSISTLTIQRTEQRDSAMYRCASSFSGTSSYNEQFFGPGTRLTVL.

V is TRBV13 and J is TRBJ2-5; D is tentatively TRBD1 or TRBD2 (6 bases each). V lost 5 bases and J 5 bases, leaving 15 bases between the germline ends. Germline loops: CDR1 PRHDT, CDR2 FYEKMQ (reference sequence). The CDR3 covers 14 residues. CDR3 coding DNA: TGTGCCAGCAGCCCCCGGGGGCCTTGGGAGACCCAGTACTTC. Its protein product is CASSPRGPWETQYF.

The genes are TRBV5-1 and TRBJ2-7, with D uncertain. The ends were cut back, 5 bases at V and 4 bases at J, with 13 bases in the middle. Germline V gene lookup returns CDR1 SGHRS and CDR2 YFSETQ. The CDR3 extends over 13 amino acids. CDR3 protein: CASSSQVGYEQYV. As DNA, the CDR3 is TGCGCCAGCAGTAGTCAGGTGGGGTACGAGCAGTACGTC.

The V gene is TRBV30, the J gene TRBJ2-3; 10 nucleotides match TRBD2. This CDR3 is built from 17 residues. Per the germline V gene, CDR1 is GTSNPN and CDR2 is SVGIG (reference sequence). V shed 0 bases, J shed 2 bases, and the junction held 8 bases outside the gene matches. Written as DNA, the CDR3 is TGTGCCTGGAGTGTACTTGTGACTAGCGGGTTCACAGATACGCAGTATTTT. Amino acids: CAWSVLVTSGFTDTQYF.

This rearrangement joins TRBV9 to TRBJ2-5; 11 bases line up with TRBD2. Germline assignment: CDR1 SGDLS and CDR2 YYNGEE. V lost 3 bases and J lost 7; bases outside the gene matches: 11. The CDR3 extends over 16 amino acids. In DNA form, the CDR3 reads TGTGCCAGCAGCGAGACGTCTAGCGGGGGGCCTCTGACCCAGTACTTC. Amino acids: CASSETSSGGPLTQYF.

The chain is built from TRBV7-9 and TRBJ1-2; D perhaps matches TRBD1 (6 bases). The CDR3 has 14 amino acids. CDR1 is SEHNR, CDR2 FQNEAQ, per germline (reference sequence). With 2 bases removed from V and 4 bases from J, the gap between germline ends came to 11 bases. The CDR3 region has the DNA TGTGCCAGCAGCTTAAGTGGGGGGGCCTATGGCTACACCTTC. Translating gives CASSLSGGAYGYTF.

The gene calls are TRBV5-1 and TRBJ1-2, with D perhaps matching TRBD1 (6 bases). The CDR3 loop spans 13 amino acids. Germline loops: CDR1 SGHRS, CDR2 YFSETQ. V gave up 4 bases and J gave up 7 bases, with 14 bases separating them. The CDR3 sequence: CASSLDRTGGYTF. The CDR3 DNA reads TGCGCCAGCAGCCTCGACAGGACGGGTGGCTACACCTTC. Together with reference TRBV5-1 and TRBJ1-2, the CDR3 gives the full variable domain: KAGVTQTPRYLIKTRGQQVTLSCSPISGHRSVSWYQQTPGQGLQFLFEYFSETQRNKGNFPGRFSGRQFSNSRSEMNVSTLELGDSALYLCASSLDRTGGYTFGSGTRLTVV.

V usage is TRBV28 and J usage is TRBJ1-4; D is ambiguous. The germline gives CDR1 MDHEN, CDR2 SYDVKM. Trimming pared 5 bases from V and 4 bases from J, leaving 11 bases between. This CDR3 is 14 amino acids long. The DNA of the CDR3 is TGTGCCAGCAGTGCGCACCAGGATAATGAAAAACTGTTTTTT. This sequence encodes CASSAHQDNEKLFF.

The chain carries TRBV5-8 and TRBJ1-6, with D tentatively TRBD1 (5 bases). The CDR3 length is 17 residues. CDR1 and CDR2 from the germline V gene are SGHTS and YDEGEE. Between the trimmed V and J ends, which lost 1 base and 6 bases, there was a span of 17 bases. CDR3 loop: CASSLFRSQGGNSPLHF. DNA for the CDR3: TGTGCCAGCAGCTTGTTTCGTTCGCAGGGTGGTAATTCACCCCTCCACTTT.

The CDR3 is CASSYRDRRTYGYTF. The CDR3 region has the DNA TGTGCCAGTAGTTACCGGGACAGGCGAACCTATGGCTACACCTTC. V is TRBV19 and J is TRBJ1-2; 8 bases map to TRBD1. Germline V gene lookup returns CDR1 LNHDA and CDR2 SQIVND (reference sequence). V shed 5 bases and J 4 bases; nucleotides not matched to a gene: 9. The CDR3 is made up of 15 amino acids.

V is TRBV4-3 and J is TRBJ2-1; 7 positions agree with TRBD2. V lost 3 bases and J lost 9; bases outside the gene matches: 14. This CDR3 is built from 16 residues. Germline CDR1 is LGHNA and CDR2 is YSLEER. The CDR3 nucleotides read TGCGCCAGCAGCCAGGTTGGCGGGAGTGTATTGGGTGAGCAGTTCTTC. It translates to CASSQVGGSVLGEQFF.

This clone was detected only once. The CDR3 region is CASSYSWGSNQPQHF. CDR3 in DNA: TGTGCCAGCAGTTACTCTTGGGGTAGCAATCAGCCCCAGCATTTT. The J gene is TRBJ1-5, the V gene TRBV6-5, with D uncertain. Looked up from germline, CDR1 is MNHEY and CDR2 is SVGAGI. The V end lost 0 bases, the J end lost 0 bases, and 6 bases lay between the germline ends. The CDR3 runs to 15 residues.

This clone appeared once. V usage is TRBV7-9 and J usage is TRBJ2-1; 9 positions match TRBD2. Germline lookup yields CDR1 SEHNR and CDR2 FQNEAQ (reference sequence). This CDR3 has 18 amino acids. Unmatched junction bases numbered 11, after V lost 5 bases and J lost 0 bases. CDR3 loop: CASSPGASGESSYNEQFF. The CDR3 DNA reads TGTGCCAGCAGCCCGGGAGCTAGCGGGGAAAGCTCCTACAATGAGCAGTTCTTC.

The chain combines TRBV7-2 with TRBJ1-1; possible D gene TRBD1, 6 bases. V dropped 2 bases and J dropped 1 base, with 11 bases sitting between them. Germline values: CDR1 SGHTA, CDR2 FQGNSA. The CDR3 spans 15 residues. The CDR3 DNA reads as TGTGCCAGCAGCTTAAGGCAGGGGTCGAACACTGAAGCTTTCTTT. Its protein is CASSLRQGSNTEAFF.

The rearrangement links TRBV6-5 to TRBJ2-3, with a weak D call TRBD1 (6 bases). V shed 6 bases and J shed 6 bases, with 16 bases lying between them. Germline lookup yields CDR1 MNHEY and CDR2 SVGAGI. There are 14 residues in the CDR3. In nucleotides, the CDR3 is TGTGCCAGCAGAGACAACACAGGGCTGGATACGCAGTATTTT. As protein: CASRDNTGLDTQYF.

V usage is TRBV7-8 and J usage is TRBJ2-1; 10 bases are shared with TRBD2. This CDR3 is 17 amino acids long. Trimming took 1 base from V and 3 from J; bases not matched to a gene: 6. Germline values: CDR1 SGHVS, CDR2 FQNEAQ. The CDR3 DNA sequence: TGTGCCAGCAGCTTAGATCCCCTAGCGGGGGACTACAATGAGCAGTTCTTC. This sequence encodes CASSLDPLAGDYNEQFF.

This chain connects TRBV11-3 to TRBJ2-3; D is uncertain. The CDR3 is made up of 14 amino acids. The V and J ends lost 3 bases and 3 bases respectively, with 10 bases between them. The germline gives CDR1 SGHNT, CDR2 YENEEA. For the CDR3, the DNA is TGTGCCAGCAGCTTTAGTCTGCTTACAGATACGCAGTATTTT. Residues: CASSFSLLTDTQYF.

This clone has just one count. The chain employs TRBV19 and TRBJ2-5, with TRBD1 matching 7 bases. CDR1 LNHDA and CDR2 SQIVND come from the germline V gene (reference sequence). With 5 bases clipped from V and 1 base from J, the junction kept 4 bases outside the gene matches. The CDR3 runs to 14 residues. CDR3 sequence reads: CASSGDRAQETQYF. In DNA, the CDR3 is TGTGCCAGTAGTGGTGACAGGGCCCAAGAGACCCAGTACTTC. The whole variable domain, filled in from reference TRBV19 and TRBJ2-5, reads DGGITQSPKYLFRKEGQNVTLSCEQNLNHDAMYWYRQDPGQGLRLIYYSQIVNDFQKGDIAEGYSVSREKKESFPLTVTSAQKNPTAFYLCASSGDRAQETQYFGPGTRLLVL.

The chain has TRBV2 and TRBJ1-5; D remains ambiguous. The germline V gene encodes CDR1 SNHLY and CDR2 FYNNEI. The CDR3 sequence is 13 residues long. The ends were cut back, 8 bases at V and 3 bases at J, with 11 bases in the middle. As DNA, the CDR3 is TGTGCCAGCGACTATATCCACAATCAGCCCCAGCATTTT. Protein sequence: CASDYIHNQPQHF.

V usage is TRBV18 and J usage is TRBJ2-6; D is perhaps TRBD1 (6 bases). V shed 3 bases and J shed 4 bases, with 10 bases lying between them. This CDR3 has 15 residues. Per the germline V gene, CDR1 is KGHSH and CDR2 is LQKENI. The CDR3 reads CASSPRGEGANVLTF. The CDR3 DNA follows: TGTGCCAGCTCACCCAGGGGAGAAGGGGCCAACGTCCTGACTTTC. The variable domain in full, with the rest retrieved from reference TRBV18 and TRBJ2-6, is NAGVMQNPRHLVRRRGQEARLRCSPMKGHSHVYWYRQLPEEGLKFMVYLQKENIIDESGMPKERFSAEFPKEGPSILRIQQVVRGDSAAYFCASSPRGEGANVLTFGAGSRLTVL.

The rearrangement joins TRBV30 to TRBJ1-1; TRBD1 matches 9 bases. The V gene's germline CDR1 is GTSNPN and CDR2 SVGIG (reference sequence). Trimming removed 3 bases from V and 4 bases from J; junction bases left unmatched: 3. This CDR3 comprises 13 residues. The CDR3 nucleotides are TGTGCCTGGAGACAGGGGGCAGGCACTGAAGCTTTCTTT. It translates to CAWRQGAGTEAFF.

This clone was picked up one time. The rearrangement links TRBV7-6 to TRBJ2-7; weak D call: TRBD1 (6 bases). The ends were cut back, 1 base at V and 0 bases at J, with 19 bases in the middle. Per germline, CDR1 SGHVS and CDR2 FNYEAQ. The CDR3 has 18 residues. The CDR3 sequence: CASSLGNTGTPSSYEQYF. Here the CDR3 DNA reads TGTGCCAGCAGCTTAGGGAACACAGGGACACCAAGCTCCTACGAGCAGTACTTC.

This CDR3 reads CASSYSRTSGANVLTF. In DNA form, the CDR3 reads TGTGCCAGCAGTTACTCCAGGACCTCTGGGGCCAACGTCCTGACTTTC. The rearrangement joins TRBV6-5 to TRBJ2-6; D gene uncertain. Per germline, CDR1 MNHEY and CDR2 SVGAGI. CDR3 length: 16 amino acids. Trimming removed 0 bases from V and 0 bases from J, with 6 bases in between.

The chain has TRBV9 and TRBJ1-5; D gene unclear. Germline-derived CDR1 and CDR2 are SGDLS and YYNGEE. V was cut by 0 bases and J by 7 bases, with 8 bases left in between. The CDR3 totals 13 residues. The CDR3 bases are TGTGCCAGCAGCGTAGATAGCTCCCAGCCCCAGCATTTT. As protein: CASSVDSSQPQHF.

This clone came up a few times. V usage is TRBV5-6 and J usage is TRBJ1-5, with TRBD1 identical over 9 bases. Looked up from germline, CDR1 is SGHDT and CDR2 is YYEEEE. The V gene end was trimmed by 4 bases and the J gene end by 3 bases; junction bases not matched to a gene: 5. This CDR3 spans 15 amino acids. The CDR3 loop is CASSPGQGYNQPQHF. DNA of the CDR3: TGTGCCAGCAGCCCGGGACAGGGCTACAATCAGCCCCAGCATTTT. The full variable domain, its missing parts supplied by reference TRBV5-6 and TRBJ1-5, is DAGVTQSPTHLIKTRGQQVTLRCSPKSGHDTVSWYQQALGQGPQFIFQYYEEEERQRGNFPDRFSGHQFPNYSSELNVNALLLGDSALYLCASSPGQGYNQPQHFGDGTRLSIL.

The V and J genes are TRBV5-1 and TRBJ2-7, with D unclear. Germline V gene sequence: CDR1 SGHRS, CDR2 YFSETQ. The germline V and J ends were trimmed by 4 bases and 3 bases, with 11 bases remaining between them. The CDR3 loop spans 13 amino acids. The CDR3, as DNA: TGCGCCAGCAGCCGTATACCGATCTACGAGCAGTACTTC. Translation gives CASSRIPIYEQYF.

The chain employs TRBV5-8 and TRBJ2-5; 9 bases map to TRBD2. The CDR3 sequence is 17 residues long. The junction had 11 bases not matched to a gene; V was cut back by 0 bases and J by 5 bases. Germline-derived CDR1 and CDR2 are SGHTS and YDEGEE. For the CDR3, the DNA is TGTGCCAGCAGCTTGGCCCTAGCGGGAACTGGCGGTGAGACCCAGTACTTC. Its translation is CASSLALAGTGGETQYF.

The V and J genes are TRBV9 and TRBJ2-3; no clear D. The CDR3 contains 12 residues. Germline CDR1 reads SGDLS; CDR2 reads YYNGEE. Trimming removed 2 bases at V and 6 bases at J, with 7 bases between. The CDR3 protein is CASSVDPDTQYF. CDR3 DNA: TGTGCCAGCAGCGTCGATCCGGATACGCAGTATTTT.